The entry below gives a single TCR beta chain sequence along with its context. No antigen is known for it. Sequencing was performed with immunoSEQ multiplex PCR; in TCRdb, only in-frame clones are kept and a portion is missing. The profile shows approximately 39,000 clones, under 85% of them singletons. J was trimmed by 9 bases and V by 1 base; bases with no gene match: 11. This CDR3 contains 15 residues. Germline-derived CDR1 and CDR2 are MDHEN and SYDVKM. The data derive from a study of CD4 T cells in relation to SARS-CoV-2 and coronaviruses. Broader study findings: Monoreactive clones expanded significantly more to SARS-CoV-2 than crossreactive clones did.

Naive and memory CD4+ T cells were separated from cryopreserved PBMCs. This TCR derives from an adult with COVID-19. V gene TRBV28 combines with J gene TRBJ2-7; 8 nucleotides line up with TRBD1. Sequences were obtained from memory CD4+ T cells from PBMCs, cultured in vitro. The CDR3: CASSLFWTGSNGQYF. The CDR3, as DNA: TGTGCCAGCAGTTTATTCTGGACAGGGTCCAACGGGCAGTACTTC.